Shown below are 28 T cell receptor beta chains from a single sample sequenced in a study of blood T cell repertoires in COVID-19. Clones were sequenced by immunoSEQ multiplex PCR, and TCRdb holds only the in-frame ones, with some missing. Found here are a few hundred thousand clones, around nine tenths of them singletons; the top ten hold roughly 10%. Sequencing was carried out using peripheral blood. These receptors all stem from a woman younger than 45 with COVID-19, enrolled during active disease.

The chain employs TRBV19 and TRBJ2-7, with a possible D match to TRBD1 (5 bases). CDR1 is LNHDA, CDR2 SQIVND, per germline (reference sequence). Between the trimmed V and J ends, which lost 6 bases and 2 bases, there was a span of 14 bases. This CDR3 has 14 amino acids. CDR3: CASSGHDRTYEQYF. The DNA for the CDR3 is TGTGCCAGTAGCGGACACGATAGAACCTACGAGCAGTACTTC.

The chain employs TRBV18 and TRBJ2-7; 11 bases are shared with TRBD2. Germline CDR1 and CDR2: KGHSH and LQKENI. CDR3 size: 15 residues. Trimming cost V 4 bases and J 1 base; bases outside gene matches: 3. The CDR3 loop reads CASSRGTSGSYEQYF. The CDR3 DNA reads TGTGCCAGCTCACGGGGGACTAGCGGATCCTACGAGCAGTACTTC. Together with reference TRBV18 and TRBJ2-7, the CDR3 gives the full variable domain: NAGVMQNPRHLVRRRGQEARLRCSPMKGHSHVYWYRQLPEEGLKFMVYLQKENIIDESGMPKERFSAEFPKEGPSILRIQQVVRGDSAAYFCASSRGTSGSYEQYFGPGTRLTVT.

The genes are TRBV24-1 and TRBJ1-2; a possible D gene is TRBD1 (6 bases). The CDR3 loop spans 12 amino acids. With 2 bases removed from V and 8 bases from J, the gap between germline ends came to 8 bases. CDR1 and CDR2 (germline): KGHDR, SFDVKD. CDR3 loop: CATSDYRVGYTF. The DNA of the CDR3 is TGTGCCACCAGTGATTACAGGGTCGGCTACACCTTC.

The chain recombines TRBV5-4 with TRBJ2-7; 9 bases line up with TRBD2. After removal of 0 bases from V and 5 bases from J, the junction contained 9 bases not matched to a gene. Germline assignment: CDR1 SGHNT and CDR2 YYREEE (reference sequence). The CDR3 contains 16 residues. Here the CDR3 reads CASSLGPGGGADEQYF. The CDR3 nucleotides are TGTGCCAGCAGCTTGGGACCTGGCGGGGGGGCTGACGAGCAGTACTTC.

As DNA, the CDR3 is TGTGCCAGCAGACTAAATTTGAATTCACCCCTCCACTTT. Protein: CASRLNLNSPLHF. The chain couples TRBV6-5 to TRBJ1-6; D remains unclear. The germline V gene encodes CDR1 MNHEY and CDR2 SVGAGI. This CDR3 spans 13 amino acids. V was clipped by 6 bases and J by 7 bases, with 10 bases between them.

The genes are TRBV7-8 and TRBJ1-2; D is ambiguous. Between the trimmed V and J ends, which lost 4 bases and 1 base, there was a span of 7 bases. Looked up from germline, CDR1 is SGHVS and CDR2 is FQNEAQ. This CDR3 contains 13 residues. CDR3 in amino acids: CASSWSVNYGYTF. The CDR3 bases are TGTGCCAGCAGCTGGAGCGTTAACTATGGCTACACCTTC.

The CDR3 region is CASSLGLAGEETQYF. The CDR3 DNA sequence: TGTGCCAGCAGCCTAGGACTAGCGGGGGAAGAGACCCAGTACTTC. This sequence joins TRBV7-9 and TRBJ2-5; 13 bases agree with TRBD2. Germline values: CDR1 SEHNR, CDR2 FQNEAQ (reference sequence). V gave up 5 bases and J gave up 3 bases; unmatched junction bases: 3. This CDR3 region has 15 residues.

The count of this clone is one. The chain has TRBV19 and TRBJ2-3; the D gene is possibly TRBD1 (6 bases). Trimming pared 6 bases from V and 0 bases from J, leaving 13 bases between. CDR1 is LNHDA and CDR2 is SQIVND in the germline V gene (reference sequence). This CDR3 has 15 residues. The CDR3, as DNA: TGTGCCAGTAGGGAGACAGGCCCTAGCACAGATACGCAGTATTTT. Protein: CASRETGPSTDTQYF.

The rearrangement joins TRBV6-6 to TRBJ1-6, with 8 nucleotides matching TRBD1. From germline, CDR1 is MNHNY and CDR2 SVGAGI (reference sequence). CDR3 size: 13 residues. V shed 5 bases and J 10 bases; nucleotides not matched to a gene: 4. The CDR3 loop reads CASSRQGYSPLHF. In nucleotides, the CDR3 is TGTGCCAGCAGTAGACAGGGGTACTCACCCCTCCACTTT.

The rearrangement uses TRBV7-6 and TRBJ1-6; D remains unclear. In germline, CDR1 is SGHVS, CDR2 FNYEAQ. The V and J ends lost 3 bases and 7 bases respectively, with 13 bases between them. This CDR3 region has 15 residues. In DNA, the CDR3 is TGTGCCAGCAGCTTTTTGGTCGGGGAAAATTCACCCCTCCACTTT. Its protein is CASSFLVGENSPLHF.

The V call is TRBV10-3, the J call TRBJ2-1; a possible D gene is TRBD2 (7 bases). The CDR3 extends over 16 amino acids. V was clipped by 8 bases and J by 9 bases, with 26 bases between them. CDR1 and CDR2 from the germline V gene are ENHRY and SYGVKD. The CDR3 sequence is CAILGQVGRGLSEQFF. The CDR3 region has the DNA TGTGCCATCCTCGGGCAGGTCGGCAGGGGACTAAGTGAGCAGTTCTTC.

V and J are TRBV18 and TRBJ1-6; the D is unclear. V was clipped by 6 bases and J by 3 bases, with 9 bases between them. This CDR3 is 14 amino acids long. The germline gives CDR1 KGHSH, CDR2 LQKENI. Written as DNA, the CDR3 is TGTGCCAGCTCGAGGGTTGACTATAATTCACCCCTCCACTTT. Translated, it gives CASSRVDYNSPLHF.

The V call is TRBV19, the J call TRBJ2-7, with a tentative D call TRBD2 (5 bases). With 5 bases removed from V and 2 bases from J, the gap between germline ends came to 10 bases. Germline assignment: CDR1 LNHDA and CDR2 SQIVND (reference sequence). CDR3 length: 13 residues. CDR3 in amino acids: CASSAGGAYEQYF. Here the CDR3 DNA reads TGTGCCAGTAGTGCGGGCGGAGCCTACGAGCAGTACTTC.

J is TRBJ2-1 and V is TRBV19; the D gene is possibly TRBD2 (6 bases). The V end lost 1 base, the J end lost 4 bases, and 11 bases lay between the germline ends. Germline CDR1 reads LNHDA; CDR2 reads SQIVND (reference sequence). The CDR3 extends over 15 amino acids. CDR3 coding DNA: TGTGCCAGTAGTATAGGTAGCGGCCATTACAATGAGCAGTTCTTC. It encodes CASSIGSGHYNEQFF.

As for this clone: At the DNA level, this CDR3 is encoded by other sequences in the same sample as well. The chain combines TRBV28 with TRBJ1-4; D ambiguous. Germline lookup yields CDR1 MDHEN and CDR2 SYDVKM. The V gene lost 3 bases and the J gene lost 4 bases, with 6 bases spanning the gap. The CDR3 totals 13 residues. The CDR3 sequence: CASSLADNEKLFF. In DNA, the CDR3 is TGTGCCAGCAGTTTGGCGGATAATGAAAAACTGTTTTTT.

The V gene is TRBV2, the J gene TRBJ2-3, with 8 bases identical to TRBD2. Germline V gene lookup returns CDR1 SNHLY and CDR2 FYNNEI. The CDR3 length is 16 residues. The V segment lost 6 bases and the J segment 5 bases; nucleotides outside the gene matches: 13. The DNA of the CDR3 is TGTGCCAGCAGCGTAGCGGGGCCATCTCCCGAAGATACGCAGTATTTT. Translating it yields CASSVAGPSPEDTQYF.

This chain links TRBV5-4 with TRBJ1-1; D is unclear. Germline V lookup: CDR1 SGHNT, CDR2 YYREEE (reference sequence). Trimming took off 2 bases at V and 0 bases at J, with 17 bases between the two ends. The CDR3 contains 17 residues. Here the CDR3 reads CASSLTLTSAMNTEAFF. The CDR3 DNA sequence: TGTGCCAGCAGCTTAACACTTACGAGCGCCATGAACACTGAAGCTTTCTTT.

The rearrangement links TRBV20-1 to TRBJ1-1; D not certain. The germline V and J ends were trimmed by 3 bases and 6 bases, with 5 bases remaining between them. The CDR3 contains 10 residues. CDR1 DFQATT and CDR2 SNEGSKA come from the germline V gene (reference sequence). CDR3 region: CSASISEAFF. CDR3 in DNA: TGCAGTGCTAGTATCTCTGAAGCTTTCTTT.

This chain links TRBV4-1 with TRBJ1-1; D may be TRBD1 (6 bases). This CDR3 comprises 15 residues. Trimming shortened V by 4 bases and J by 4 bases, and 16 bases separated the two germline ends. Germline V gene data show CDR1 as MGHRA and CDR2 as YSYEKL. The CDR3 region is CASSRTSGRGTEAFF. CDR3 nucleotide sequence: TGCGCCAGCAGCCGGACCTCTGGCAGGGGCACTGAAGCTTTCTTT.

This clone was counted between two and nine times. The genes are TRBV30 and TRBJ2-2, with D unclear. The CDR3 is 14 amino acids. Germline CDR1 GTSNPN, CDR2 SVGIG (reference sequence). V lost 3 bases and J lost 2, with 10 bases in between. This CDR3 reads CAWSTQPNTGELFF. DNA for the CDR3: TGTGCCTGGAGCACACAACCTAACACCGGGGAGCTGTTTTTT.

The chain joins TRBV5-1 to TRBJ1-1; possible D gene TRBD1, 5 bases. CDR3 length: 11 residues. CDR1 SGHRS and CDR2 YFSETQ come from the germline V gene. V shed 6 bases and J shed 4 bases, with 7 bases lying between them. CDR3 region: CASMGGTEAFF. CDR3 in DNA: TGCGCCAGCATGGGGGGCACTGAAGCTTTCTTT.

This clone was detected only once. The rearrangement links TRBV5-1 to TRBJ2-1; 7 bases map to TRBD2. Germline CDR1 is SGHRS and CDR2 is YFSETQ. This CDR3 is 17 amino acids long. Unmatched junction bases numbered 15, after V lost 4 bases and J lost 5 bases. The CDR3 sequence: CASSPGVSAGVDNEQFF. CDR3 bases: TGCGCCAGCAGCCCCGGGGTGAGCGCGGGGGTAGACAATGAGCAGTTCTTC.

This chain connects TRBV11-2 to TRBJ2-3, with 9 nucleotides matching TRBD2. Per the germline V gene, CDR1 is SGHAT and CDR2 is FQNNGV. The CDR3 sequence is 16 residues long. The V segment lost 4 bases and the J segment 7 bases; nucleotides outside the gene matches: 12. The CDR3 DNA reads as TGTGCCAGCAGCTCTCAGGCGCGGGGGGGCTCAAATACGCAGTATTTT. Protein: CASSSQARGGSNTQYF.

The chain joins TRBV25-1 to TRBJ1-1; D is possibly TRBD1 (5 bases). Per germline, CDR1 MGHDK and CDR2 SYGVNS. The germline V and J ends were trimmed by 3 bases and 1 base, with 12 bases remaining between them. The CDR3 has 15 amino acids. CDR3 residues: CASSDPGKPNTEAFF. CDR3 sequence (DNA): TGTGCCAGCAGTGACCCAGGGAAGCCGAACACTGAAGCTTTCTTT.

CDR3 protein: CASSSQGYEQYF. The CDR3, as DNA: TGTGCCAGTAGTAGCCAGGGCTACGAGCAGTACTTC. The V and J genes are TRBV19 and TRBJ2-7; a possible D gene is TRBD1 (5 bases). The V end lost 4 bases, the J end lost 3 bases, and 7 bases lay between the germline ends. Germline V gene sequence: CDR1 LNHDA, CDR2 SQIVND (reference sequence). The CDR3 extends over 12 amino acids.

CDR3 in DNA: TGCAGCGTCCGACAGGGAACAGGCCATGGCTACACCTTC. Translated: CSVRQGTGHGYTF. This chain connects TRBV29-1 to TRBJ1-2, with 7 bases aligning to TRBD1. After removal of 6 bases from V and 6 bases from J, the junction contained 10 bases not matched to a gene. The CDR3 extends over 13 amino acids. Germline CDR1 and CDR2: SQVTM and ANQGSEA. Full variable domain (missing parts from reference TRBV29-1 and TRBJ1-2): SAVISQKPSRDICQRGTSLTIQCQVDSQVTMMFWYRQQPGQSLTLIATANQGSEATYESGFVIDKFPISRPNLTFSTLTVSNMSPEDSSIYLCSVRQGTGHGYTFGSGTRLTVV.

The chain is built from TRBV4-1 and TRBJ1-2; 7 bases are shared with TRBD1. CDR3 length: 16 amino acids. CDR1 and CDR2 from the germline V gene are MGHRA and YSYEKL. V shed 0 bases, J shed 4 bases, and the junction held 8 bases outside the gene matches. In nucleotides, the CDR3 is TGCGCCAGCAGCCAAGAGGGGACAGCGGCGGTCTATGGCTACACCTTC. Protein sequence: CASSQEGTAAVYGYTF.

This clone was counted once. The V call is TRBV21-1, the J call TRBJ1-4. TRBV21-1 is tagged as a pseudogene. The CDR3 is 17 residues long. The CDR3 protein is CASSARRGRANNEKLFF. The CDR3 coding sequence is TGTGCCAGCAGCGCGCGAAGAGGGAGGGCCAATAATGAAAAACTGTTTTTT.